These 12 T cell receptor beta chains were all obtained from the same sample, sequenced in a study of technical replicates of blood from a few donors. The protocol was immunoSEQ multiplex PCR, while the TCRdb copy is restricted to in-frame clones and leaves out a portion. The sample gives about 98,000 clones, 95% of which show up once; approximately 0.23% is in the top ten. The sequenced material came from T cells isolated from PBMCs. These receptors all come from a human donor in good health.

The chain employs TRBV14 and TRBJ2-3; D remains ambiguous. Germline V lookup: CDR1 SGHDN, CDR2 FVKESK. The V end was cut by 1 base, the J end by 0 bases, with 11 bases between. CDR3 size: 16 residues. The CDR3 bases are TGTGCCAGCAGCCAAGGTGTAGATCCTAGCACAGATACGCAGTATTTT. Translation gives CASSQGVDPSTDTQYF.

The chain uses TRBV6-6 and TRBJ1-1; D ambiguous. With 2 bases removed from V and 1 base from J, the gap between germline ends came to 5 bases. There are 13 residues in the CDR3. CDR1 MNHNY and CDR2 SVGAGI come from the germline V gene (reference sequence). CDR3 bases: TGTGCCAGCAGTTACCCGGGGAACACTGAAGCTTTCTTT. Amino acids: CASSYPGNTEAFF.

This clone was picked up one time. The chain combines TRBV6-5 with TRBJ1-4; the D is unclear. Germline CDR1 and CDR2: MNHEY and SVGAGI. The CDR3 runs 14 residues. The V end was cut by 8 bases, the J end by 2 bases, with 12 bases between. CDR3 loop: CASSRRKTNEKLFF. In DNA, the CDR3 is TGTGCCAGCTCCCGGAGGAAGACTAATGAAAAACTGTTTTTT.

This sequence joins TRBV5-4 and TRBJ2-1, with a weak D call TRBD1 (6 bases). The germline V gene encodes CDR1 SGHNT and CDR2 YYREEE (reference sequence). The CDR3 loop spans 16 amino acids. V lost 3 bases and J lost 0, with 13 bases in between. CDR3 in amino acids: CASSYGPDSSYNEQFF. CDR3 nucleotide sequence: TGTGCCAGCAGCTATGGGCCGGACAGCTCCTACAATGAGCAGTTCTTC.

The chain is built from TRBV27 and TRBJ2-7; 7 bases line up with TRBD1. The germline V gene encodes CDR1 MNHEY and CDR2 SMNVEV (reference sequence). After removal of 5 bases from V and 2 bases from J, the junction contained 18 bases not matched to a gene. This CDR3 has 18 residues. CDR3 bases: TGTGCCAGCAGTCCCTCAGGTACAGGGGTCCCTACCCCCTACGAGCAGTACTTC. Translated: CASSPSGTGVPTPYEQYF.

The V gene is TRBV27, the J gene TRBJ2-1; D not resolved. V was shortened by 5 bases and J by 3 bases, with 8 bases between the two germline ends. Germline CDR1 and CDR2: MNHEY and SMNVEV (reference sequence). This CDR3 is built from 13 residues. The CDR3 bases are TGTGCCAGCAGTAACTTTGGCTACAATGAGCAGTTCTTC. It encodes CASSNFGYNEQFF.

The rearrangement uses TRBV29-1 and TRBJ2-7, with D possibly TRBD1 on 6 matching bases. CDR3 length: 12 residues. Looked up from germline, CDR1 is SQVTM and CDR2 is ANQGSEA. V was shortened by 8 bases and J by 2 bases, with 13 bases between the two germline ends. The CDR3 region is CSLTGPPYEQYF. In DNA, the CDR3 is TGCAGCCTCACAGGGCCCCCCTACGAGCAGTACTTC.

J is TRBJ2-2 and V is TRBV27, with D tentatively TRBD2 (7 bases). V shed 2 bases and J shed 6 bases, with 10 bases lying between them. Germline V gene data show CDR1 as MNHEY and CDR2 as SMNVEV (reference sequence). This CDR3 spans 14 amino acids. The CDR3 sequence: CASSLAGAAGELFF. CDR3 DNA sequence: TGTGCCAGCAGTTTAGCGGGGGCTGCCGGGGAGCTGTTTTTT.

The chain carries TRBV14 and TRBJ1-4; a weak D match, TRBD1 (5 bases). Germline assignment: CDR1 SGHDN and CDR2 FVKESK. The V and J ends lost 3 bases and 7 bases respectively, with 6 bases between them. The CDR3 contains 12 residues. Written as DNA, the CDR3 is TGTGCCAGCAGCCAGGGGGGTGAAAAACTGTTTTTT. Protein product: CASSQGGEKLFF.

CDR3 loop: CASTHRLASTGELFF. CDR3 in DNA: TGCGCCAGCACCCATCGACTAGCTTCCACCGGGGAGCTGTTTTTT. The chain uses TRBV5-1 and TRBJ2-2, with TRBD2 matching 7 bases. This CDR3 has 15 amino acids. CDR1 SGHRS and CDR2 YFSETQ come from the germline V gene. Losses at the gene ends were 6 bases for V and 4 bases for J; bases not matched to a gene: 9.

CDR3 sequence: CASSLASSGAYEQYF. CDR3 in DNA: TGTGCCAGCAGCTTAGCTTCTAGCGGAGCCTACGAGCAGTACTTC. The genes are TRBV7-9 and TRBJ2-7; 7 nucleotides line up with TRBD2. The germline CDR1 and CDR2 sequences are SEHNR and FQNEAQ (reference sequence). The CDR3 totals 15 residues. V trimming: 0 bases; J trimming: 2 bases; junction bases outside the gene matches: 4.

V gene TRBV5-1 combines with J gene TRBJ1-1, with a weak D call TRBD1 (6 bases). Germline V gives CDR1 SGHRS, CDR2 YFSETQ. The V gene lost 6 bases and the J gene lost 1 base, with 13 bases spanning the gap. The CDR3 covers 14 residues. CDR3 loop: CASKGGTGNTEAFF. In DNA form, the CDR3 reads TGCGCCAGCAAAGGGGGAACAGGGAACACTGAAGCTTTCTTT.